The 9 T cell receptor beta chains given below trace back to one sample, sequenced in a study of CD8 T cells in Susac syndrome. Random hexamers were used to reverse transcribe an amount of roughly 0.45 to 1 ug RNA. Each CDR3 protein gets one entry after TCRdb re-called the immunoSEQ multiplex PCR reads with MiXCR. Here the sample spans about 240,000 distinct CDR3 sequences, 90% to 97% being singletons. The sequencing sample was made of CD4+ T cells from PBMCs. The receptors stem from a human donor with Susac syndrome.

The chain employs TRBV29-1 and TRBJ2-3; D remains unclear. This CDR3 is 15 amino acids long. CDR1 and CDR2 (germline): SQVTM, ANQGSEA. Trimming took off 6 bases at V and 9 bases at J, with 25 bases between the two ends. DNA for the CDR3: TGCAGCGTGAATCCGCCGAAGATAGATACAAGGACGCAGTATTTT. It translates to CSVNPPKIDTRTQYF.

This rearrangement joins TRBV12-3 or TRBV12-4 to TRBJ1-2; D uncertain. Trimming cost V 4 bases and J 3 bases, with 15 bases left between them. CDR3 length equals 15 residues. The CDR3 region has the DNA TGTGCCAGCAGTTCCCTGACTGTGGGGTACTATGGCTACACCTTC. It translates to CASSSLTVGYYGYTF.

The V call is TRBV15, the J call TRBJ1-1; D possibly corresponds to TRBD1 (5 bases). V gave up 1 base and J gave up 7 bases, with 13 bases separating them. The CDR3 is made up of 14 amino acids. The germline V gene has CDR1 LNHNV and CDR2 YYDKDF (reference sequence). CDR3 residues: CATSRGTRGGEAFF. The CDR3 bases are TGTGCCACCAGCAGAGGGACAAGAGGAGGTGAAGCTTTCTTT.

The V gene is TRBV11-2, the J gene TRBJ2-5; 7 bases fit TRBD2. The CDR3 runs 14 residues. The V segment lost 2 bases and the J segment 2 bases; nucleotides outside the gene matches: 2. CDR1 and CDR2 from the germline V gene are SGHAT and FQNNGV. CDR3 residues: CASSLKGLQETQYF. In DNA, the CDR3 is TGTGCCAGCAGCTTAAAGGGACTACAAGAGACCCAGTACTTC. Full variable domain (rest looked up from reference TRBV11-2 and TRBJ2-5): EAGVAQSPRYKIIEKRQSVAFWCNPISGHATLYWYQQILGQGPKLLIQFQNNGVVDDSQLPKDRFSAERLKGVDSTLKIQPAKLEDSAVYLCASSLKGLQETQYFGPGTRLLVL.

The V and J genes are TRBV9 and TRBJ2-4; D is ambiguous. The CDR3 length is 15 residues. The germline V gene has CDR1 SGDLS and CDR2 YYNGEE. The V end lost 0 bases, the J end lost 2 bases, and 9 bases lay between the germline ends. CDR3 loop: CASSVGPYSKNIQYF. The CDR3 DNA reads TGTGCCAGCAGCGTAGGACCCTACTCCAAAAACATTCAGTACTTC.

The chain has TRBV5-1 and TRBJ2-7; D possibly corresponds to TRBD2 (6 bases). The CDR3 covers 14 residues. Germline CDR1 is SGHRS and CDR2 is YFSETQ. Trimming took 6 bases from V and 2 from J, leaving 15 bases between them. Here the CDR3 reads CASTVSRGTYEQYF. CDR3 DNA: TGCGCCAGCACCGTATCACGGGGGACCTACGAGCAGTACTTC.

The chain links TRBV20-1 to TRBJ2-7, with D unclear. The ends were cut back, 0 bases at V and 1 base at J, with 7 bases in the middle. Looked up from germline, CDR1 is DFQATT and CDR2 is SNEGSKA (reference sequence). The CDR3 is 13 residues long. DNA for the CDR3: TGCAGTGCTAGAGACAGGAAATCCTACGAGCAGTACTTC. Translating gives CSARDRKSYEQYF.

This clonotype was seen a handful of times. V is TRBV29-1 and J is TRBJ2-5; D is ambiguous. The CDR3 is 11 amino acids. Between the trimmed V and J ends, which lost 6 bases and 2 bases, there was a span of 7 bases. CDR1 is SQVTM and CDR2 is ANQGSEA in the germline V gene. In DNA, the CDR3 is TGCAGCGTAGTCCGACAAGAGACCCAGTACTTC. Amino acids: CSVVRQETQYF.

The chain recombines TRBV21-1 with TRBJ2-3; TRBD2, the D gene given by the table, was not confirmed from the DNA. TRBV21-1 is shown as a pseudogene. The CDR3 consists of 17 residues. The CDR3 sequence: CASSRGRLAGGTDTQYF. CDR3 DNA: TGTGCCAGCAGCAGGGGTCGGCTAGCGGGAGGAACAGATACGCAGTATTTT.